This T cell receptor beta chain is drawn from a study of T cell responses to AZD1222 COVID-19 vaccine. Study findings and constraints: Donor demographics were predominantly white British with a female majority; clonal diversity may be underestimated. No day 14 peak samples; only post-peak repertoires were characterized. Once two AZD1222 doses were given, Spike-specific TCR breadth and depth went up.

Concerning this clone itself: Antigen specificity is unknown.

The CDR3 is 17 residues long. The germline V gene has CDR1 SGHNT and CDR2 YYREEE (reference sequence). With 4 bases clipped from V and 3 bases from J, the junction kept 10 bases outside the gene matches. TCRdb's copy holds only in-frame clones and misses some; the assay was immunoSEQ multiplex PCR. The data show 100,000 to 150,000 clones, around 94% seen once. The chain links TRBV5-4 to TRBJ2-2, with TRBD2 identical over 9 bases. This clonotype was obtained from an adult in good health. The starting material was peripheral blood, obtained on day 0 of AZD1222 vaccination. Written as DNA, the CDR3 is TGTGCCAGCAGCCCTACCTGGACTAGCGCCTACACCGGGGAGCTGTTTTTT. Translation: CASSPTWTSAYTGELFF.